This passage covers 31 T cell receptor beta chains from one sample sequenced in a study of T cell repertoires in cytomegalovirus infection. Antigens for these TCRs are unknown. TCRdb re-analysed the reads in MiXCR, keeping a single row per CDR3 protein. The data show about 920,000 distinct CDR3 sequences, roughly 31% seen once. The source was cultured CD8+ T cells from PBMCs, collected from culture after CMV antigen stimulation. These receptors were taken from a human donor in good health (CMV status not recorded). Some clones in this sample may be carry-over from other donors' samples.

The chain is built from TRBV12-3 or TRBV12-4 and TRBJ1-5; D possibly corresponds to TRBD1 (6 bases). With 5 bases removed from V and 0 bases from J, the gap between germline ends came to 11 bases. The CDR3 spans 15 residues. In nucleotides, the CDR3 is TGTGCCAGCAGTAACTACAGGGATAGCAATCAGCCCCAGCATTTT. The encoded protein is CASSNYRDSNQPQHF.

To note about this clonotype: Sequence at one end of the junction differs from germline and may be a read error. The CDR3 DNA reads TGTGCCAGCCCTGACCGGGACTTCAGCACAGATATGCAGTATTTT. Protein sequence: CASPDRDFSTDMQYF. The chain couples TRBV7-6 to TRBJ2-3; tentative D call: TRBD2 (6 bases). CDR3 size: 15 residues. The germline gives CDR1 SGHVS, CDR2 FNYEAQ.

In regard to this clonotype: Since a much larger clone is just one base distant, this may be a read error. The chain is built from TRBV7-8 and TRBJ2-3; weak D call: TRBD1 (6 bases). V lost 10 bases to trimming and J lost 2 bases, with 19 bases between them. In germline, CDR1 is SGHVS, CDR2 FQNEAQ. The CDR3 runs 15 residues. CDR3: CANSERDTSTDTQYF. The CDR3 nucleotides read TGTGCCAACAGTGAACGGGACACCTCCACAGATACGCAGTATTTT.

The chain joins TRBV28 to TRBJ2-1; 11 bases match TRBD2. The CDR3 loop spans 14 amino acids. After removal of 5 bases from V and 7 bases from J, the junction contained 4 bases not matched to a gene. CDR1 and CDR2 (germline): MDHEN, SYDVKM. CDR3 sequence (DNA): TGTGCCAGCAGTAAAAGGACTAGCGGGAATGAGCAGTTCTTC. Its protein is CASSKRTSGNEQFF.

Comment on this clonotype: An end of the junction differs from the germline gene, which may be a read error. The CDR3 here is CVSSLGRVVSYNEQFF. CDR3 nucleotide sequence: TGTGTCAGCAGCTTAGGTCGGGTAGTCTCCTACAATGAGCAGTTCTTC. The chain couples TRBV7-6 to TRBJ2-1; D not certain. Germline V gives CDR1 SGHVS, CDR2 FNYEAQ. This CDR3 contains 16 residues.

The chain recombines TRBV2 with TRBJ2-3; D gene unclear. Trimming removed 3 bases from V and 2 bases from J, with 15 bases in between. Germline values: CDR1 SNHLY, CDR2 FYNNEI. This CDR3 is built from 16 residues. CDR3 DNA: TGTGCCAGCAGTGACCCCATAGCTGGCTCCACAGATACGCAGTATTTT. Encoded protein: CASSDPIAGSTDTQYF.

About this clonotype itself: The junction and the germline gene differ at one end; a read error may be behind it. V and J are TRBV19 and TRBJ1-4; D not certain. This CDR3 comprises 16 residues. Germline loops: CDR1 LNHDA, CDR2 SQIVND (reference sequence). In DNA form, the CDR3 reads TGTGCCAGTAGTATAGGGGAGACGGAGGAGCCTGAAGAACTGTTTTTT. The encoded protein is CASSIGETEEPEELFF.

The chain combines TRBV20-1 with TRBJ1-2; D is ambiguous. This CDR3 region has 11 residues. V lost 7 bases and J lost 4, with 10 bases in between. Germline CDR1 is DFQATT and CDR2 is SNEGSKA (reference sequence). This chain's CDR3 is CSGGEGYGYTF. CDR3 DNA sequence: TGCAGTGGCGGGGAAGGCTATGGCTACACCTTC.

The chain combines TRBV5-1 with TRBJ2-6; 9 nucleotides match TRBD1. Germline lookup yields CDR1 SGHRS and CDR2 YFSETQ. V lost 3 bases, J lost 2 bases, and 9 bases stayed unmatched. The length of the CDR3 is 18 residues. The CDR3 here is CASSSRDRVYAGANVLTF. In nucleotides, the CDR3 is TGCGCCAGCAGCTCCCGGGACAGGGTGTACGCTGGGGCCAACGTCCTGACTTTC. The variable domain in full, with the rest retrieved from reference TRBV5-1 and TRBJ2-6, is KAGVTQTPRYLIKTRGQQVTLSCSPISGHRSVSWYQQTPGQGLQFLFEYFSETQRNKGNFPGRFSGRQFSNSRSEMNVSTLELGDSALYLCASSSRDRVYAGANVLTFGAGSRLTVL.

This chain uses TRBV7-8 with TRBJ2-1; a weak D match, TRBD2 (6 bases). Germline V gene sequence: CDR1 SGHVS, CDR2 FQNEAQ. The length of the CDR3 is 17 residues. The ends were cut back, 5 bases at V and 10 bases at J, with 27 bases in the middle. The CDR3 spells CASSRGLPATPSGEQFF. The CDR3, as DNA: TGTGCCAGCAGCCGAGGACTACCCGCAACTCCAAGCGGCGAGCAGTTCTTC.

The chain couples TRBV7-6 to TRBJ2-2; 8 bases are shared with TRBD1. CDR3 length: 15 amino acids. From germline, CDR1 is SGHVS and CDR2 FNYEAQ. With V trimmed by 3 bases and J by 4 bases, 4 bases remained unmatched. The CDR3 protein is CASSFQGAGTGELFF. CDR3 DNA: TGTGCCAGCAGCTTTCAGGGGGCTGGCACCGGGGAGCTGTTTTTT.

This clonotype was seen a handful of times. J is TRBJ2-1 and V is TRBV10-3, with D maybe TRBD2 (6 bases). This CDR3 region has 15 residues. Germline CDR1 reads ENHRY; CDR2 reads SYGVKD. Trimming took off 1 base at V and 1 base at J, with 8 bases between the two ends. The CDR3 DNA is TGTGCCATCAGTGAGTTGGGGGGTTCCTACAATGAGCAGTTCTTC. It specifies CAISELGGSYNEQFF.

V is TRBV6-2 or TRBV6-3 and J is TRBJ2-5; weak D call: TRBD1 (8 bases). Germline V lookup: CDR1 MNHEY, CDR2 SVGEGT. The V and J ends lost 2 bases and 0 bases respectively, with 16 bases between them. The CDR3 loop spans 17 amino acids. CDR3 loop: CASSYERDRTNQETQYF. CDR3 bases: TGTGCCAGCAGTTACGAGCGGGACAGGACTAACCAAGAGACCCAGTACTTC.

This chain uses TRBV12-3 or TRBV12-4 with TRBJ2-5; tentatively, D is TRBD1 (6 bases). CDR3 length: 14 residues. The V and J ends lost 7 bases and 3 bases respectively, with 15 bases between them. The CDR3 loop is CASTPWDKKETQYF. Here the CDR3 DNA reads TGTGCCAGCACTCCCTGGGACAAGAAAGAGACCCAGTACTTC.

This clonotype was recorded at least ten times. The V call is TRBV12-3 or TRBV12-4, the J call TRBJ1-1; 10 bases map to TRBD1. The CDR3 is 16 residues long. Unmatched junction bases numbered 7, after V lost 5 bases and J lost 1 base. The CDR3 sequence is CASSPGQGFGNTEAFF. The CDR3 DNA is TGTGCCAGCAGTCCGGGACAGGGGTTTGGGAACACTGAAGCTTTCTTT.

V gene TRBV27 combines with J gene TRBJ2-5; D unresolved. The CDR3 covers 15 residues. V dropped 2 bases and J dropped 3 bases, with 13 bases sitting between them. Germline CDR1 reads MNHEY; CDR2 reads SMNVEV (reference sequence). CDR3 loop: CASSLSGWGKETQYF. Here the CDR3 DNA reads TGTGCCAGCAGTTTAAGTGGCTGGGGAAAAGAGACCCAGTACTTC.

This clonotype was observed once. The chain is built from TRBV9 and TRBJ2-3; D is possibly TRBD1 or TRBD2 (5 bases each). Germline-derived CDR1 and CDR2 are SGDLS and YYNGEE. The CDR3 is 15 amino acids. The germline V and J ends were trimmed by 0 bases and 5 bases, with 13 bases remaining between them. The CDR3 region is CASSVGYGGGDTQYF. CDR3 sequence (DNA): TGTGCCAGCAGCGTAGGTTACGGTGGGGGAGATACGCAGTATTTT.

As DNA, the CDR3 is TGTGCCAGCAGTTTCGACAGGGGATTGGAAGCTTTCTTT. Protein sequence: CASSFDRGLEAFF. The chain combines TRBV27 with TRBJ1-1, with 8 bases matching TRBD1. The CDR3 is 13 residues long. CDR1 is MNHEY, CDR2 SMNVEV, per germline (reference sequence). V gave up 3 bases and J gave up 8 bases; unmatched junction bases: 5.

The chain joins TRBV7-9 to TRBJ2-1; D is uncertain. The V gene's germline CDR1 is SEHNR and CDR2 FQNEAQ (reference sequence). V was shortened by 7 bases and J by 6 bases, with 10 bases between the two germline ends. The CDR3 has 12 amino acids. The CDR3 sequence: CASNTGGNEQFF. CDR3 sequence (DNA): TGTGCCAGCAATACCGGTGGCAATGAGCAGTTCTTC.

In this sample, this clonotype turned up a few times. The chain carries TRBV15 and TRBJ2-7, with 8 bases aligning to TRBD1. Germline V gives CDR1 LNHNV, CDR2 YYDKDF (reference sequence). The J segment lost 4 bases and the V segment lost 3 bases, leaving 5 bases of the junction unmatched. The CDR3 consists of 14 residues. Written as DNA, the CDR3 is TGTGCCACCAGCAGTGGACAGGGTAGTTACGAGCAGTACTTC. Residues: CATSSGQGSYEQYF.

This clonotype has only a few counts. This chain uses TRBV28 with TRBJ2-1; no clear D gene. CDR3 length: 12 residues. Per germline, CDR1 MDHEN and CDR2 SYDVKM. The V gene lost 3 bases and the J gene lost 10 bases, with 10 bases spanning the gap. The CDR3 sequence is CASSFTPAEQFF. CDR3 nucleotides: TGTGCCAGCAGTTTTACCCCCGCCGAGCAGTTCTTC.

This chain connects TRBV4-1 to TRBJ2-2, with D perhaps matching TRBD1 (5 bases). Trimming stripped 5 bases from V and 7 bases from J, with 14 bases between. Germline-derived CDR1 and CDR2 are MGHRA and YSYEKL. The length of the CDR3 is 14 residues. The CDR3 reads CASSSWGVGGELFF. Here the CDR3 DNA reads TGCGCCAGCAGCTCCTGGGGCGTCGGCGGGGAGCTGTTTTTT.

This clonotype was counted at least ten times. The chain is built from TRBV7-2 and TRBJ2-1, with D unresolved. V lost 4 bases and J 0 bases, leaving 16 bases between the germline ends. The germline gives CDR1 SGHTA, CDR2 FQGNSA. The CDR3 runs to 17 residues. The CDR3 DNA follows: TGTGCCAGCAGCTCAAAAGATAGCCAGAGCTCCTACAATGAGCAGTTCTTC. Translating it yields CASSSKDSQSSYNEQFF.

The chain uses TRBV10-3 and TRBJ2-1; D ambiguous. V lost 6 bases and J 7 bases, leaving 10 bases between the germline ends. CDR3 length equals 12 residues. Germline V gives CDR1 ENHRY, CDR2 SYGVKD. CDR3 protein: CAIRSSLNEQFF. In DNA, the CDR3 is TGTGCCATCAGAAGTTCCCTGAATGAGCAGTTCTTC.

In its sample, this clonotype was seen many times. The chain is built from TRBV27 and TRBJ2-5; 8 nucleotides match TRBD1. Unmatched junction bases numbered 10, after V lost 5 bases and J lost 5 bases. The CDR3 runs 15 residues. Germline CDR1 and CDR2: MNHEY and SMNVEV (reference sequence). As DNA, the CDR3 is TGTGCCAGCAGTACGAGGACAGGGCGAGGGGAGACCCAGTACTTC. This encodes CASSTRTGRGETQYF.

This clonotype was counted a single time. This sequence joins TRBV15 and TRBJ1-2, with D possibly TRBD1 on 6 matching bases. CDR3 length: 15 amino acids. V gave up 0 bases and J gave up 7 bases, with 15 bases separating them. Germline assignment: CDR1 LNHNV and CDR2 YYDKDF (reference sequence). CDR3 region: CATSREPQGKGGYTF. CDR3 DNA: TGTGCCACCAGCAGAGAACCACAGGGAAAAGGTGGCTACACCTTC.

This clonotype was found a few times. V is TRBV4-3 and J is TRBJ1-5; D unresolved. The length of the CDR3 is 15 residues. V was cut by 0 bases and J by 7 bases, with 13 bases left in between. Per germline, CDR1 LGHNA and CDR2 YSLEER. CDR3 residues: CASSQETGFGQPQHF. The CDR3 region has the DNA TGCGCCAGCAGCCAAGAAACGGGGTTTGGGCAGCCCCAGCATTTT.

To note about this clonotype: At one end the junction does not follow the germline gene, possibly because of a read error. This chain links TRBV7-6 with TRBJ2-5; D is tentatively TRBD1 or TRBD2 (5 bases each). The CDR3 length is 16 residues. Per the germline V gene, CDR1 is SGHVS and CDR2 is FNYEAQ. The CDR3 protein is CVSSPRDGPPQETQYF. CDR3 DNA: TGTGTCAGCAGCCCCCGGGACGGCCCCCCCCAAGAGACCCAGTACTTC.

Concerning this clonotype itself: Since a much larger clone is just one base distant, this may be a read error. The CDR3 loop reads CVSSLALGGGKEAFF. CDR3 bases: TGTGTCAGCAGCTTAGCTTTGGGAGGGGGGAAGGAAGCTTTCTTT. The V call is TRBV7-2, the J call TRBJ1-1; possible D gene TRBD1, 6 bases. Germline-derived CDR1 and CDR2 are SGHTA and FQGNSA. This CDR3 is 15 amino acids long.

This clonotype was seen repeatedly, ten times or more. This chain connects TRBV7-2 to TRBJ2-4; D is undetermined. Germline V gene data show CDR1 as SGHTA and CDR2 as FQGNSA. The CDR3 contains 15 residues. Trimming cost V 1 base and J 4 bases, with 11 bases left between them. Written as DNA, the CDR3 is TGTGCCAGCAGCTTAGTATTGGACCTAAAAAACATTCAGTACTTC. Its protein product is CASSLVLDLKNIQYF.

This clonotype appeared a few times. The V and J genes are TRBV10-3 and TRBJ2-1, with 11 positions matching TRBD2. Germline CDR1 reads ENHRY; CDR2 reads SYGVKD. The junction had 4 bases not matched to a gene; V was cut back by 7 bases and J by 2 bases. The CDR3 contains 15 residues. CDR3 residues: CAITASGGTYNEQFF. CDR3 DNA: TGTGCCATCACTGCTAGCGGGGGGACCTACAATGAGCAGTTCTTC.